These 16 T cell receptor beta chains were all obtained from the same sample, sequenced in a study of shared clonotypes between healthy human individuals. Assay: immunoSEQ multiplex PCR; the TCRdb copy retains only in-frame clones and omits some. The table lists about 2.4 million clones, approximately 90% of them singletons. The sequencing sample was made of naive CD4+ T cells sorted from blood. Documented subset: CD45RA+ positively selected. The receptor set was obtained from a man aged 18 to 30 in good health.

The gene calls are TRBV5-6 and TRBJ1-4; D gene uncertain. The CDR3 spans 15 residues. With 1 base removed from V and 4 bases from J, the gap between germline ends came to 11 bases. The germline CDR1 and CDR2 sequences are SGHDT and YYEEEE. The CDR3 spells CASSLLSRDNEKLFF. The CDR3 coding sequence is TGTGCCAGCAGCTTGCTGTCCAGAGATAATGAAAAACTGTTTTTT.

V and J are TRBV28 and TRBJ1-5; 8 bases align to TRBD1. With V trimmed by 8 bases and J by 8 bases, 23 bases remained unmatched. CDR1 MDHEN and CDR2 SYDVKM come from the germline V gene. The CDR3 sequence is 18 residues long. The CDR3 here is CASHDPGQGNRIIKPQHF. DNA for the CDR3: TGTGCCAGCCATGACCCTGGACAGGGCAATCGAATTATAAAGCCCCAGCATTTT.

V gene TRBV6-5 combines with J gene TRBJ1-2; 7 bases are a match to TRBD1. Germline CDR1 MNHEY, CDR2 SVGAGI. This CDR3 comprises 15 residues. V gave up 5 bases and J gave up 2 bases; unmatched junction bases: 8. CDR3 nucleotide sequence: TGTGCCAGCAGTCCCATCACGACAGGGAACTATGGCTACACCTTC. It specifies CASSPITTGNYGYTF.

J is TRBJ2-1 and V is TRBV28, with 9 bases identical to TRBD2. CDR3 length equals 15 residues. V lost 1 base to trimming and J lost 5 bases; unmatched junction nucleotides: 3. Germline CDR1 is MDHEN and CDR2 is SYDVKM. This chain's CDR3 is CASSLLAGDHNEQFF. The CDR3 nucleotides read TGTGCCAGCAGTTTATTAGCGGGAGACCACAATGAGCAGTTCTTC.

The chain has TRBV18 and TRBJ1-4; D is unresolved. This CDR3 comprises 11 residues. The germline V and J ends were trimmed by 5 bases and 14 bases, with 12 bases remaining between them. The germline gives CDR1 KGHSH, CDR2 LQKENI. This CDR3 reads CASSASFRLFF. The CDR3, as DNA: TGTGCCAGCTCAGCTTCCTTCCGTCTGTTTTTT.

The chain has TRBV18 and TRBJ2-7; TRBD2 matches 7 bases. The germline V gene encodes CDR1 KGHSH and CDR2 LQKENI. V shed 0 bases, J shed 5 bases, and the junction held 1 base outside the gene matches. This CDR3 region has 13 residues. The CDR3 region has the DNA TGTGCCAGCTCACCACCGGGGACTAACGAGCAGTACTTC. Amino acids: CASSPPGTNEQYF.

The rearrangement links TRBV19 to TRBJ1-2; D call uncertain. CDR3 length: 11 residues. Germline values: CDR1 LNHDA, CDR2 SQIVND (reference sequence). V lost 7 bases and J lost 5, with 8 bases in between. The CDR3 sequence is CASTGRYGYTF. As DNA, the CDR3 is TGTGCCAGTACCGGGCGGTATGGCTACACCTTC.

As concerns this clone: The sample contains more than one DNA sequence encoding this CDR3. The chain recombines TRBV18 with TRBJ2-2; D unresolved. Germline lookup yields CDR1 KGHSH and CDR2 LQKENI. CDR3 size: 14 residues. Trimming removed 2 bases from V and 2 bases from J, with 6 bases in between. CDR3 in amino acids: CASSPGPNTGELFF. DNA of the CDR3: TGTGCCAGCTCACCAGGGCCAAACACCGGGGAGCTGTTTTTT. The full variable domain, in which reference TRBV18 and TRBJ2-2 provide the parts outside the CDR3, is NAGVMQNPRHLVRRRGQEARLRCSPMKGHSHVYWYRQLPEEGLKFMVYLQKENIIDESGMPKERFSAEFPKEGPSILRIQQVVRGDSAAYFCASSPGPNTGELFFGEGSRLTVL.

The chain uses TRBV19 and TRBJ1-5, with 7 bases lining up with TRBD1. The CDR3 has 16 residues. The trim removed 6 bases at V and 6 bases at J, leaving 14 bases unmatched. Germline CDR1 LNHDA, CDR2 SQIVND (reference sequence). The CDR3 is CASRRTRTGWGQPQHF. For the CDR3, the DNA is TGTGCCAGTAGAAGGACCCGGACAGGCTGGGGTCAGCCCCAGCATTTT.

This chain links TRBV10-3 with TRBJ2-1; the match to TRBD2 covers 9 bases. With 8 bases clipped from V and 4 bases from J, the junction kept 6 bases outside the gene matches. The CDR3 sequence is 14 residues long. Germline lookup yields CDR1 ENHRY and CDR2 SYGVKD. The CDR3 reads CAIGERGEYNEQFF. CDR3 DNA sequence: TGTGCCATCGGAGAGCGGGGGGAATACAATGAGCAGTTCTTC.

V and J are TRBV15 and TRBJ1-1, with D possibly matching TRBD1 (5 bases). Germline lookup yields CDR1 LNHNV and CDR2 YYDKDF (reference sequence). V was shortened by 4 bases and J by 1 base, with 7 bases between the two germline ends. The CDR3 is made up of 13 amino acids. Written as DNA, the CDR3 is TGTGCCACCAGCACCAGGGAGAACACTGAAGCTTTCTTT. This codes for CATSTRENTEAFF.

The chain is built from TRBV2 and TRBJ1-2; the D is unclear. The V end was cut by 2 bases, the J end by 1 base, with 8 bases between. CDR1 and CDR2 from the germline V gene are SNHLY and FYNNEI. CDR3 length equals 14 residues. The CDR3 protein is CASSEWGLNYGYTF. CDR3 nucleotides: TGTGCCAGCAGTGAATGGGGTCTTAACTATGGCTACACCTTC. Together with reference TRBV2 and TRBJ1-2, the CDR3 gives the full variable domain: EPEVTQTPSHQVTQMGQEVILRCVPISNHLYFYWYRQILGQKVEFLVSFYNNEISEKSEIFDDQFSVERPDGSNFTLKIRSTKLEDSAMYFCASSEWGLNYGYTFGSGTRLTVV.

The chain joins TRBV7-2 to TRBJ2-2; D is unclear. Trimming stripped 6 bases from V and 0 bases from J, with 8 bases between. The germline CDR1 and CDR2 sequences are SGHTA and FQGNSA. This CDR3 comprises 14 residues. The CDR3 loop is CASRAATNTGELFF. Here the CDR3 DNA reads TGTGCCAGCAGAGCAGCTACGAACACCGGGGAGCTGTTTTTT.

The genes are TRBV7-3 and TRBJ2-5, with unresolved D. There are 13 residues in the CDR3. Trimming pared 8 bases from V and 5 bases from J, leaving 15 bases between. CDR1 and CDR2 from the germline V gene are SGHTA and FQGTGA. CDR3 coding DNA: TGTGCCAGCGCCATTAGCTTTGGGGAGACCCAGTACTTC. This encodes CASAISFGETQYF.

V gene TRBV5-5 combines with J gene TRBJ2-1; D is uncertain. The germline CDR1 and CDR2 sequences are SGHKS and YYEKEE (reference sequence). V was cut by 0 bases and J by 9 bases, with 10 bases left in between. The CDR3 extends over 13 amino acids. CDR3 sequence: CASSLGQVLEQFF. Written as DNA, the CDR3 is TGTGCCAGCAGCTTGGGGCAGGTTCTTGAGCAGTTCTTC.

J is TRBJ2-7 and V is TRBV7-6; D is unresolved. Per the germline V gene, CDR1 is SGHVS and CDR2 is FNYEAQ. The CDR3 has 14 amino acids. With 7 bases removed from V and 3 bases from J, the gap between germline ends came to 16 bases. CDR3 sequence reads: CASIPTSPLYEQYF. The CDR3, as DNA: TGTGCCAGCATCCCAACCTCGCCGCTCTACGAGCAGTACTTC.